This T cell receptor (beta chain) was captured in a study of T cell responses to AZD1222 COVID-19 vaccine. Study conclusions and caveats: In a largely white British group with more females than males, clonal diversity was possibly underestimated.

The data were produced by immunoSEQ multiplex PCR, yet TCRdb's version contains in-frame clones alone and is incomplete. The table lists about 210,000 clones, about 94% of them singletons, with over 1.5% in the top ten. With regard to this clone: Its target is not known.

Per the germline V gene, CDR1 is MNHEY and CDR2 is SVGAGI. This CDR3 contains 13 residues. V dropped 6 bases and J dropped 4; count of bases not matched to a gene: 4. This receptor was taken from an adult who received the MenACWY meningococcal vaccine as a control. The sequenced sample was peripheral blood, obtained 28 days after the second dose of the MenACWY control vaccine. This chain connects TRBV6-5 to TRBJ2-7, with 9 nucleotides matching TRBD1. The CDR3: CASRRTGAYEQYF. The DNA for the CDR3 is TGTGCCAGCAGAAGGACAGGGGCATACGAGCAGTACTTC.